These 4 T cell receptor beta chains were all obtained from the same sample, sequenced in a study of OX40 agonist ivuxolimab in advanced cancers. Clones were sequenced by immunoSEQ multiplex PCR, and TCRdb holds only the in-frame ones, with some missing. The data contain some 100,000 clones, 90% of them singletons. The sample in question was CD4+ or CD8+ T cells sorted from blood, obtained in a trial of the OX40 agonist ivuxolimab. The receptors were gathered from an adult with an advanced solid tumor such as melanoma, head and neck, liver or kidney cancer.

The gene calls are TRBV11-2 and TRBJ1-1; D unclear. The V end was cut by 2 bases, the J end by 1 base, with 8 bases between. Germline V gives CDR1 SGHAT, CDR2 FQNNGV. The CDR3 totals 14 residues. The CDR3 DNA follows: TGTGCCAGCAGCTTACGGGGAGGGAACACTGAAGCTTTCTTT. Protein: CASSLRGGNTEAFF.

This clone was detected a few times. The J gene is TRBJ2-5, the V gene TRBV25-1; D might be TRBD2 (5 bases). V lost 5 bases to trimming and J lost 5 bases, with 15 bases between them. This CDR3 has 14 residues. In germline, CDR1 is MGHDK, CDR2 SYGVNS. The CDR3 here is CASSPTMGVETQYF. CDR3 DNA: TGTGCCAGCAGTCCAACCATGGGAGTGGAGACCCAGTACTTC. Together with reference TRBV25-1 and TRBJ2-5, the CDR3 gives the full variable domain: EADIYQTPRYLVIGTGKKITLECSQTMGHDKMYWYQQDPGMELHLIHYSYGVNSTEKGDLSSESTVSRIRTEHFPLTLESARPSHTSQYLCASSPTMGVETQYFGPGTRLLVL.

This clone was seen only a few times. V and J are TRBV11-1 and TRBJ2-7; 8 nucleotides match TRBD1. The CDR3 covers 15 residues. V trimming: 1 base; J trimming: 4 bases; junction bases outside the gene matches: 6. Per germline, CDR1 SGHAT and CDR2 FQDESV (reference sequence). As DNA, the CDR3 is TGTGCCAGCAGCTTAGGGACAGGGCACGGGTACGAGCAGTACTTC. Its protein product is CASSLGTGHGYEQYF.

The chain uses TRBV5-5 and TRBJ2-7; D is uncertain. The CDR3 has 14 residues. V was clipped by 0 bases and J by 2 bases, with 9 bases between them. Germline CDR1 reads SGHKS; CDR2 reads YYEKEE (reference sequence). Here the CDR3 DNA reads TGTGCCAGCAGCTTGGCCGGCAATACCTACGAGCAGTACTTC. Its translation: CASSLAGNTYEQYF.